The 11 T cell receptor beta chains below all came from one sample that was sequenced in a study of blood T cell repertoires in COVID-19. Sequencing used immunoSEQ multiplex PCR; TCRdb keeps in-frame clones, though not all of them. Counted here are about 98,000 clones, approximately 92% occurring once; the ten biggest clones make up 4.2%. The sequencing sample was made of peripheral blood. These receptors all come from a young man with acute or convalescent COVID-19.

This clone was counted a few times. CDR3 loop: CASSKERGPAFF. In nucleotides, the CDR3 is TGTGCCAGCAGCAAAGAAAGGGGGCCGGCTTTCTTT. The rearrangement uses TRBV21-1 and TRBJ1-1; TRBD1 reflects the table's D call only, with no check against the DNA. TRBV21-1 constitutes a pseudogene. The CDR3 extends over 12 amino acids.

The chain recombines TRBV29-1 with TRBJ1-1; maybe TRBD1 (6 bases). Germline CDR1 is SQVTM and CDR2 is ANQGSEA. V was cut by 3 bases and J by 10 bases, with 12 bases left in between. The CDR3 contains 11 residues. CDR3 amino acids: CSVDVAGVAFF. Written as DNA, the CDR3 is TGCAGCGTTGACGTCGCAGGGGTAGCTTTCTTT. The whole variable domain, remainder taken from reference TRBV29-1 and TRBJ1-1, is SAVISQKPSRDICQRGTSLTIQCQVDSQVTMMFWYRQQPGQSLTLIATANQGSEATYESGFVIDKFPISRPNLTFSTLTVSNMSPEDSSIYLCSVDVAGVAFFGQGTRLTVV.

In this sample, this clone turned up once. The rearrangement joins TRBV5-3 to TRBJ1-6, with 8 bases that match TRBD1. TRBV5-3 is noted as an ORF with a role that remains uncertain. The ends lost 3 bases at V and 5 bases at J; junction bases unmatched: 13. The CDR3 extends over 18 amino acids. The CDR3 is CARSSERQGPEHNSPLHF. CDR3 nucleotide sequence: TGTGCCAGAAGCTCAGAGCGACAGGGGCCCGAACATAATTCACCCCTCCACTTT.

This sequence joins TRBV3-1 (or the pseudogene TRBV3-2) and TRBJ1-2; the D is unclear. Germline CDR1 LGHDT, CDR2 YNNKEL (reference sequence). CDR3 length: 15 residues. V lost 3 bases to trimming and J lost 0 bases, with 11 bases between them. The CDR3 sequence: CASSQDFGANYGYTF. The CDR3 DNA is TGTGCCAGCAGCCAGGATTTTGGAGCTAACTATGGCTACACCTTC.

The J gene is TRBJ1-5, the V gene TRBV7-7; 11 bases fit TRBD1. Germline V lookup: CDR1 SSHAT, CDR2 FNYEAQ (reference sequence). Germline trimming cut 0 bases from V and 3 bases from J; bases unmatched to any gene: 4. The length of the CDR3 is 17 residues. In nucleotides, the CDR3 is TGTGCCAGCAGCTTAGCCCGGACAGGGGGCTTCAATCAGCCCCAGCATTTT. Translated, it gives CASSLARTGGFNQPQHF.

The gene calls are TRBV5-1 and TRBJ1-1; weak D call: TRBD1 (6 bases). Deletions cut 2 bases from V and 2 bases from J, with 13 bases between. Per germline, CDR1 SGHRS and CDR2 YFSETQ. This CDR3 spans 15 amino acids. Written as DNA, the CDR3 is TGCGCCAGCAGCTTACAGGGCCCGTTTAACACTGAAGCTTTCTTT. Translated, it gives CASSLQGPFNTEAFF.

J is TRBJ1-6 and V is TRBV3-1 (or the pseudogene TRBV3-2), with a possible D match to TRBD1 (6 bases). V lost 5 bases to trimming and J lost 4 bases, with 9 bases between them. From germline, CDR1 is LGHDT and CDR2 YNNKEL (reference sequence). The CDR3 has 14 residues. The CDR3 DNA follows: TGTGCCAGCAGCTTCGACAGGTATAATTCACCCCTCCACTTT. Its protein is CASSFDRYNSPLHF.

The chain joins TRBV7-2 to TRBJ2-7; D not certain. Germline CDR1 and CDR2: SGHTA and FQGNSA. This CDR3 contains 13 residues. V shed 2 bases and J shed 7 bases, with 12 bases lying between them. The CDR3 region is CASSLTVLGEQYF. The CDR3 DNA is TGTGCCAGCAGCTTAACGGTCCTCGGGGAGCAGTACTTC. Full variable domain (outside the CDR3, taken from reference TRBV7-2 and TRBJ2-7): GAGVSQSPSNKVTEKGKDVELRCDPISGHTALYWYRQSLGQGLEFLIYFQGNSAPDKSGLPSDRFSAERTGGSVSTLTIQRTQQEDSAVYLCASSLTVLGEQYFGPGTRLTVT.

The rearrangement joins TRBV7-9 to TRBJ2-7, with D uncertain. The CDR3 loop spans 15 amino acids. Trimming took 1 base from V and 2 from J, leaving 12 bases between them. Per the germline V gene, CDR1 is SEHNR and CDR2 is FQNEAQ (reference sequence). The DNA for the CDR3 is TGTGCCAGCAGCTTAGGGGTGGGCTTTACCTACGAGCAGTACTTC. Translated, it gives CASSLGVGFTYEQYF.

This clone was found a few times. This sequence joins TRBV18 and TRBJ1-1; 10 bases align to TRBD1. The trim removed 5 bases at V and 6 bases at J, leaving 6 bases unmatched. The CDR3 length is 14 residues. Germline lookup yields CDR1 KGHSH and CDR2 LQKENI. The CDR3 here is CASSITGQGPEAFF. CDR3 coding DNA: TGTGCCAGCTCAATCACGGGACAGGGGCCTGAAGCTTTCTTT.

This clone came up a few times. The chain recombines TRBV7-9 with TRBJ2-3; TRBD1 matches at 10 bases. The CDR3 extends over 16 amino acids. J lost 2 bases, V lost 5 bases, and 7 bases had no gene match. Germline assignment: CDR1 SEHNR and CDR2 FQNEAQ (reference sequence). The CDR3 nucleotides read TGTGCCAGCAGCACGAGGGACAGGGGACCCACAGATACGCAGTATTTT. Translation gives CASSTRDRGPTDTQYF.